The subject of this entry is one T cell receptor beta chain. This clonotype was picked up many times. The specificity of this receptor is unknown. Within one base of it there is no much larger clone, and no base qualities were kept. This sample is part of a study of identical twins (dated by TCRdb to about 2016). With respect to the entire study: TCR alpha and beta repertoires from monozygotic twins, unrelated adults of various ages and cord blood were deep-sequenced to test whether fetal clonotypes persist. To rule out contamination, replicate twin experiments were performed at different times with different library preparation protocols. On the study overall, not on this receptor specifically: Abundant cord blood beta clonotypes had fewer insertions, young adult naive repertoires showed a similar but weaker trend, and memory repertoires showed no such trend. In beta out-of-frame sequences, excess twin sharing was weaker, because having fewer shared sequences lowered the signal-to-noise ratio. Compared with coincidental sharing between unrelated individuals, out-of-frame TCR alpha sequences shared between twins showed an excess of sequences with low generation probability. Zero-insertion analyses could be partly confounded by invariant T cells such as MAIT and iNKT, although diverse VJ usage argued against such confounding for most clonotypes. Conclusions relied on cross-sectional statistical analysis, since the same donors could not be followed over many years. In monozygotic twins, out-of-frame TCR alpha sharing was systematically underestimated by recombination models, although the models agreed with sharing between unrelated individuals.

Preparation of the library involved 5' RACE. Sequencing instrument: Illumina HiSeq 2000. Template switching added a universal primer binding site, and the final cDNA carried a unique molecular identifier that allowed TCR cDNA molecules to be counted accurately. First-strand cDNA for TCR alpha and beta chains was synthesized from specific primers in the conserved constant-segment region. To control for contamination, every cDNA library was double barcoded, receiving both a SMART-Mk sample barcode and Illumina barcodes. Two successive PCR steps introduced TruSeq adapter sequences along with Illumina sample barcodes. The TCR alpha and beta cDNA libraries were sequenced on the Illumina HiSeq platform using custom primers. As for the original processing: MiGEC processed the raw reads to extract unique molecular identifiers, while MiXCR was used to determine the CDR3 positions. Recombination models were inferred per individual with the repgenHMM and IGoR tools using an EM algorithm. The analysis of shared clonotypes was done with the tcR package in R, with sharing normalized by the product of cloneset sizes. To study raw recombination free of thymic and clonal selection effects, out-of-frame nonproductive sequences were analyzed. TCRdb ran its own pipeline on the public reads, namely fastp trimming at Q25 and MiXCR clone calling, and kept in-frame beta chains. Entries are consolidated by CDR3 protein sequence, retaining the most common genes and DNA. Here the V and J calls rest on TCRdb's processing, not on the authors' analysis. The sample table contains approximately 500,000 distinct CDR3 sequences; only one count was recorded for 20% to 25% of them. The ten most abundant clones make up roughly 3% of the sample.

Only healthy Caucasian donors were included. Three pairs of female monozygotic twins, all aged about 18 to 30 years, made up the twin cohort. Positive isolation kits from Invitrogen were used to isolate the CD4+ and CD8+ T cell populations. V was cut back by 6 bases and J by 0 bases, leaving a gap of 12 bases between them. From the cysteine up to the phenylalanine, the CDR3 has a length of 15 residues. Just CDR3 DNA is preserved here, 45 bases in frame from base 1. These data were also reused for a study on T cells expressing NK-cell markers. As noted in the second study: Three sorted T-cell subsets (CD3+CD56+NKG2C+, CD3+CD56+NKG2C- and CD3+CD56-NKG2C+) from several donors had their TCR beta-chain repertoires profiled. Of the eight sequenced donors, seven were found to be HCMV-seropositive and one was found to be HCMV-seronegative. In several experiments an anti-gammadeltaTCR antibody was added to restrict sorting to alphabetaTCR-expressing T cells. In six or seven donors, the dominant CD3+CD56+NKG2C+ clonotypes ranked among the top 10 CD8+ clonotypes, making up about 1.0-7.5% of CD8+ T cells. Those dominant clonotypes were again the most abundant among CD3+CD56-NKG2C+ cells in four donors, at about 28.3-60.1%. It remained unclear whether the expanded NKG2C-expressing T cell clones were specific for HCMV antigens. The eight sequenced donors were randomly selected healthy volunteers, three men and five women. HCMV serostatus was determined by detecting HCMV-specific IgG in serum with a commercial ELISA kit. Reads were demultiplexed and grouped by UMI with MIGEC, and clonotypes were assembled and quantified with MiTCR. Only TCR cDNA sequences supported by at least two reads were kept to exclude erroneous sequences. The tcR package was used for downstream repertoire analysis, and clonotypes were matched across fractions by CDR3 nucleotide sequence plus V segment. VDJmatch was used to annotate antigen specificity against VDJdb, with one amino acid substitution allowed in CDR3.

The rearrangement joined TRBV12-3 or TRBV12-4 to TRBJ2-1; matching of 6 bases hints at TRBD2 as the D gene. Sequencing used CD4+ T cells sorted from blood. The receptor was derived from a woman aged 18-35 years in good health. The DNA sequence is TGTGCCAGCAGCGCGGGAATACTCTCCTACAATGAGCAGTTCTTC. Translated, it reads CASSAGILSYNEQFF.